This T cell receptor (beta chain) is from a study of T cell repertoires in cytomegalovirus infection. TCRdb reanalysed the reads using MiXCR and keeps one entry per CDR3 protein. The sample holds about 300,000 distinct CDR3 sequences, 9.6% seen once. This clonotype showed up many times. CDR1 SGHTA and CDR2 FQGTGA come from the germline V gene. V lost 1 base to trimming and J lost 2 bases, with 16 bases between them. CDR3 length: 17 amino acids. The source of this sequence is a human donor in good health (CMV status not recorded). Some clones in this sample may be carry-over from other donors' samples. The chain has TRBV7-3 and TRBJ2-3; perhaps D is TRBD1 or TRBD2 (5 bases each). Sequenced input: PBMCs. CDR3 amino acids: CASSLKSSGGHTDTQYF. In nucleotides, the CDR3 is TGTGCCAGCAGCTTAAAATCCAGCGGCGGACACACAGATACGCAGTATTTT.